Following are 17 T cell receptor beta chains from one sample sequenced in a study of blood T cell repertoires in COVID-19. TCRdb's table, derived via immunoSEQ multiplex PCR, lists solely in-frame clones and lacks some. The sample lists about 350,000 clones, about nine tenths occurring once. The sample comprised peripheral blood. Receptors were obtained from a woman in her sixties or seventies with COVID-19, enrolled during active disease.

This clone occurred a few times. This rearrangement joins TRBV19 to TRBJ1-6, with D maybe TRBD1 (5 bases). This CDR3 comprises 13 residues. Germline values: CDR1 LNHDA, CDR2 SQIVND (reference sequence). Deletions cut 6 bases from V and 8 bases from J, with 11 bases between. CDR3 bases: TGTGCCAGTAGCCTCACCAGGGATTCACCCCTCCACTTT. It yields the protein CASSLTRDSPLHF.

This sequence joins TRBV4-1 and TRBJ2-7; D perhaps matches TRBD1 (6 bases). Per the germline V gene, CDR1 is MGHRA and CDR2 is YSYEKL. V lost 1 base, J lost 2 bases, and 15 bases lay in between. CDR3 size: 16 residues. The CDR3 protein is CASSQAQQGRAYEQYF. CDR3 DNA sequence: TGCGCCAGCAGCCAAGCTCAACAGGGTAGGGCCTACGAGCAGTACTTC.

The chain has TRBV11-2 and TRBJ1-2; 8 bases agree with TRBD1. CDR1 SGHAT and CDR2 FQNNGV come from the germline V gene. The CDR3 covers 17 residues. V lost 0 bases and J lost 5; bases outside the gene matches: 11. CDR3 nucleotides: TGTGCCAGCAGCTTAGATATCGGGGACAGGAATCGGTATGGCTACACCTTC. Its protein product is CASSLDIGDRNRYGYTF.

CDR3 protein: CASSLFGTASYEQYF. The CDR3 DNA follows: TGTGCCAGCAGCCTATTTGGGACAGCCTCGTACGAGCAGTACTTC. This chain links TRBV3-1 (or the pseudogene TRBV3-2) with TRBJ2-7; the match to TRBD1 covers 7 bases. The CDR3 is 15 amino acids. The ends lost 4 bases at V and 4 bases at J; junction bases unmatched: 10. Germline V gene sequence: CDR1 LGHDT, CDR2 YNNKEL (reference sequence).

Comments on this clone: The same CDR3 is also encoded by other DNA sequences in this sample. The CDR3 DNA sequence: TGCGCCAGCAGCTTAGGAGGAGGGAGCTCCTACGAGCAGTACTTC. Translating it yields CASSLGGGSSYEQYF. The chain combines TRBV5-1 with TRBJ2-7; D may be TRBD2 (6 bases). This CDR3 has 15 amino acids. V was pared by 2 bases and J by 0 bases, with 12 bases between. Germline CDR1 SGHRS, CDR2 YFSETQ.

DNA for the CDR3: TGTGCCAGCAGCCAGACGGACAGCCAAAGCTCCTACGAGCAGTACTTC. It specifies CASSQTDSQSSYEQYF. The chain carries TRBV3-1 (or the pseudogene TRBV3-2) and TRBJ2-7; D may be TRBD1 (6 bases). CDR3 length: 16 residues. CDR1 and CDR2 from the germline V gene are LGHDT and YNNKEL (reference sequence). V was clipped by 3 bases and J by 0 bases, with 15 bases between them.

The chain employs TRBV28 and TRBJ2-2; no definite D call. The CDR3 runs 13 residues. The germline gives CDR1 MDHEN, CDR2 SYDVKM. The germline V and J ends were trimmed by 7 bases and 5 bases, with 11 bases remaining between them. The CDR3 spells CASKPQRTGELFF. The CDR3 DNA reads TGTGCCAGCAAGCCTCAACGGACCGGGGAGCTGTTTTTT.

The J gene is TRBJ1-2, the V gene TRBV27; maybe TRBD1 (6 bases). V was cut by 0 bases and J by 4 bases, with 18 bases left in between. The CDR3 extends over 17 amino acids. The germline gives CDR1 MNHEY, CDR2 SMNVEV (reference sequence). The CDR3 region is CASSLSGAPGYFYGYTF. The CDR3 region has the DNA TGTGCCAGCAGTTTATCGGGGGCCCCAGGGTACTTCTATGGCTACACCTTC.

This chain joins TRBV12-3 or TRBV12-4 and TRBJ2-1, with 8 positions matching TRBD1. CDR3 length: 12 residues. V shed 1 base, J shed 12 bases, and the junction held 2 bases outside the gene matches. CDR3 residues: CASSLEGTGQFF. The CDR3 DNA follows: TGTGCCAGCAGTTTAGAAGGGACAGGGCAGTTCTTC.

The V and J genes are TRBV19 and TRBJ1-6; TRBD1 matches 8 bases. Per germline, CDR1 LNHDA and CDR2 SQIVND (reference sequence). The CDR3 contains 15 residues. V was clipped by 7 bases and J by 9 bases; unmatched bases: 11. The CDR3 region has the DNA TGTGCCAGTACCCTTCAGGGGGCGCGAGGTTCACCCCTCCACTTT. Its protein is CASTLQGARGSPLHF.

This rearrangement joins TRBV9 to TRBJ1-1; 12 bases fit TRBD1. The CDR3 consists of 18 residues. The ends lost 3 bases at V and 1 base at J; junction bases unmatched: 10. Germline values: CDR1 SGDLS, CDR2 YYNGEE. The CDR3 coding sequence is TGTGCCAGCAGCGCTAGCGGGACAGGGGGCTCAAAGAACACTGAAGCTTTCTTT. Protein: CASSASGTGGSKNTEAFF.

The chain links TRBV23-1 to TRBJ1-1; 7 nucleotides match TRBD1. TRBV23-1 is marked as an open reading frame, function uncertain. The J segment lost 2 bases and the V segment lost 0 bases, leaving 6 bases of the junction unmatched. CDR3 size: 16 residues. CDR3 sequence reads: CASSQSEGAKNTEAFF. The CDR3 nucleotides read TGCGCCAGCAGTCAATCCGAGGGGGCGAAAAACACTGAAGCTTTCTTT.

The CDR3 reads CASSFEGSEQFF. The CDR3 nucleotides read TGCGCCAGCAGCTTCGAGGGCTCTGAGCAGTTCTTC. The V and J genes are TRBV5-1 and TRBJ2-1, with D possibly being TRBD2 (5 bases). The CDR3 runs to 12 residues. Germline CDR1 SGHRS, CDR2 YFSETQ. V was trimmed by 2 bases and J by 9 bases, leaving 9 bases between them.

The V call is TRBV12-5, the J call TRBJ2-7; the match to TRBD1 covers 9 bases. CDR3 size: 16 residues. Germline trimming cut 0 bases from V and 2 bases from J; bases unmatched to any gene: 5. Germline CDR1 and CDR2: LGHNT and FRNRAP. CDR3 coding DNA: TGTGCTAGTGGTTTGGTCACAGGGGGCTTAACCTACGAGCAGTACTTC. It specifies CASGLVTGGLTYEQYF.

With respect to this clone: The sample carries other DNA sequences with the same CDR3. V usage is TRBV7-2 and J usage is TRBJ2-7; 10 nucleotides line up with TRBD2. The CDR3 totals 14 residues. From germline, CDR1 is SGHTA and CDR2 FQGNSA. Trimming at V came to 3 bases and at J to 2 bases, leaving 1 base not matched to a gene. The CDR3 loop reads CASSFSGGAYEQYF. The CDR3 DNA is TGTGCCAGCAGCTTCAGCGGGGGGGCCTACGAGCAGTACTTC. The full variable domain, rest sourced from reference TRBV7-2 and TRBJ2-7, is GAGVSQSPSNKVTEKGKDVELRCDPISGHTALYWYRQSLGQGLEFLIYFQGNSAPDKSGLPSDRFSAERTGGSVSTLTIQRTQQEDSAVYLCASSFSGGAYEQYFGPGTRLTVT.

The table lists this clone with a count of one. The chain employs TRBV30 and TRBJ2-5; 8 bases map to TRBD2. The CDR3 runs 15 residues. V was pared by 0 bases and J by 9 bases, with 12 bases of the junction left unmatched. Looked up from germline, CDR1 is GTSNPN and CDR2 is SVGIG (reference sequence). CDR3 in DNA: TGTGCCTGGAGTGTAAACCGGGGGGGCCTGGTAGCCCAGTACTTC. Amino acids: CAWSVNRGGLVAQYF.

The chain carries TRBV19 and TRBJ1-5, with D perhaps TRBD1 (6 bases). CDR3 length: 14 amino acids. V lost 10 bases and J 0 bases, leaving 13 bases between the germline ends. In germline, CDR1 is LNHDA, CDR2 SQIVND (reference sequence). CDR3 DNA: TGTGCCACAAGGGGGATCTATAGCAATCAGCCCCAGCATTTT. This encodes CATRGIYSNQPQHF.